The T cell receptor (beta chain) under discussion was sequenced for a study of cytomegalovirus exposure and HLA in healthy donors. About the research overall: In an earlier analysis, almost 120 million unique TCR beta sequences were found from some 200 million T cells. Study-wide results and limits: The authors enumerated around 150 TCR beta chains as linked to cytomegalovirus. In a later analysis, about 17,000 TCR beta sequences were associated with HLA alleles at 0.05 false discovery rate.

On this clone: Its antigen remains unknown.

Amplification used 60 Vbeta primers and 13 Jbeta primers. Only in-frame clones appear in the TCRdb table, and some are missing; sequencing was by immunoSEQ multiplex PCR. This table has roughly 200,000 clones, roughly 74% appearing once. Germline V CDR1 and CDR2: LGHNA, YSLEER. V shed 0 bases and J shed 4 bases, with 13 bases lying between them. The CDR3 totals 15 residues. The V and J genes are TRBV4-3 and TRBJ2-7; possibly TRBD2 for D (5 bases). Sequenced: PBMCs. This TCR came from a woman aged 25-40 years in good health and CMV-seronegative. The CDR3 DNA reads as TGCGCCAGCAGCCAAGATGGACTGTCTGGGTACGAGCAGTACTTC. It is translated as CASSQDGLSGYEQYF.